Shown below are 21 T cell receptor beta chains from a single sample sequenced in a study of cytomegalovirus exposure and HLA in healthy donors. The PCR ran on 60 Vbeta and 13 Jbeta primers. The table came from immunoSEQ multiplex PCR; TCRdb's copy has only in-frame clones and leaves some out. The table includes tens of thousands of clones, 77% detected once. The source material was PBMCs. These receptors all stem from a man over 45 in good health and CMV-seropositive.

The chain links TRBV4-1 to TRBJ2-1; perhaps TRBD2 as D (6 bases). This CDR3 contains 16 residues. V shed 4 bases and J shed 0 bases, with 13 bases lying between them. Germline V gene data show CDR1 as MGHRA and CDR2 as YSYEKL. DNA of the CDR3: TGCGCCAGCAGCCCGGGACTCCCGAGCTCCTACAATGAGCAGTTCTTC. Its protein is CASSPGLPSSYNEQFF.

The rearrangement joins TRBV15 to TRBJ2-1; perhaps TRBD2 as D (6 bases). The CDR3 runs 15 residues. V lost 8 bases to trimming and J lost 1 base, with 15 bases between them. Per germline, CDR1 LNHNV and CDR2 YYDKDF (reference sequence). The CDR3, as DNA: TGTGCCACCCGGGGGACGCAGGCATCCTACAATGAGCAGTTCTTC. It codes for CATRGTQASYNEQFF.

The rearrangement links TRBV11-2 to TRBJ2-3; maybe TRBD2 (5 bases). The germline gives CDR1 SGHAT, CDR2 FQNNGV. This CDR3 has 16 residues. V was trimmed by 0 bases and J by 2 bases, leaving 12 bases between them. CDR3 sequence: CASSLEGGQSTDTQYF. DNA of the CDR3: TGTGCCAGCAGCTTAGAGGGCGGGCAGTCCACAGATACGCAGTATTTT.

In DNA form, the CDR3 reads TGCGCCAGCAGCTTGGGAGGGACTAGCGGGGAAGAGACCCAGTACTTC. It translates to CASSLGGTSGEETQYF. The chain joins TRBV5-1 to TRBJ2-5; 13 bases align to TRBD2. Losses at the gene ends were 0 bases for V and 3 bases for J; bases not matched to a gene: 2. CDR1 is SGHRS, CDR2 YFSETQ, per germline. The CDR3 length is 16 residues.

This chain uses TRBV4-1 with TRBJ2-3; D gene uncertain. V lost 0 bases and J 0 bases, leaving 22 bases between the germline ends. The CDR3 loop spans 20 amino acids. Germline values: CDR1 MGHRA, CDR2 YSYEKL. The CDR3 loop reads CASSQELLESTLTSTDTQYF. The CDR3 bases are TGCGCCAGCAGCCAAGAACTGTTGGAATCCACCCTGACTAGCACAGATACGCAGTATTTT.

The CDR3 nucleotides read TGTGCCATCAGTGAGATTAGTCATTCACCCCTCCACTTT. It is translated as CAISEISHSPLHF. The chain recombines TRBV10-3 with TRBJ1-6; D ambiguous. Trimming took 2 bases from V and 8 from J, leaving 7 bases between them. CDR1 and CDR2 (germline): ENHRY, SYGVKD. The CDR3 sequence is 13 residues long.

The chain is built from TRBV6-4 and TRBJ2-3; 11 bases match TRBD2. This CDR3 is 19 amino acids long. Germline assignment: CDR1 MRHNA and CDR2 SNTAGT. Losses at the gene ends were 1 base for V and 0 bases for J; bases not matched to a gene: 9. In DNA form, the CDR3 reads TGTGCCAGCAGTGACTTTTTAATAGGACTAGCGGGTAGCACAGATACGCAGTATTTT. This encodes CASSDFLIGLAGSTDTQYF.

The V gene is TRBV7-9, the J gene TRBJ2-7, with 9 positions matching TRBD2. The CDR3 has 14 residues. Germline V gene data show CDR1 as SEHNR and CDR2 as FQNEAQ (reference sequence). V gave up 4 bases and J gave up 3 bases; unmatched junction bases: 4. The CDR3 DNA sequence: TGTGCCAGCAGCTCGACTAGCGGACACTACGAGCAGTACTTC. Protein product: CASSSTSGHYEQYF.

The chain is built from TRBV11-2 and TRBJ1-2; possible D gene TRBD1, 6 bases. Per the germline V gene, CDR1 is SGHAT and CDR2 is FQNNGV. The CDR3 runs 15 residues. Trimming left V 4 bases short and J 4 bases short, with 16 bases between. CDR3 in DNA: TGTGCCAGCAGCTCGACCCAGACAGGCCCCTATGGCTACACCTTC. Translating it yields CASSSTQTGPYGYTF.

CDR3 sequence reads: CATRDSYSYEQYF. The CDR3 DNA is TGTGCCACCCGGGACAGTTACTCCTACGAGCAGTACTTC. The chain recombines TRBV2 with TRBJ2-7; 7 bases fit TRBD1. Germline values: CDR1 SNHLY, CDR2 FYNNEI. J was trimmed by 0 bases and V by 10 bases; bases with no gene match: 6. CDR3 length: 13 residues.

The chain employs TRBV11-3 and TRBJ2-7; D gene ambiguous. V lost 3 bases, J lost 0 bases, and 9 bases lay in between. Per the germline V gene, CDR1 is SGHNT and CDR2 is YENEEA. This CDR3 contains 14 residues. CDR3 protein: CASSLIHSSYEQYF. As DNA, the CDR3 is TGTGCCAGCAGCTTGATCCACAGCTCCTACGAGCAGTACTTC.

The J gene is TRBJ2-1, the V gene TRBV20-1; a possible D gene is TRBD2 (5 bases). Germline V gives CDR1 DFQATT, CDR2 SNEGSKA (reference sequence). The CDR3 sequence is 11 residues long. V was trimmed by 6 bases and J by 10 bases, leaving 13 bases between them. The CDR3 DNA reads TGCAGTGCAAATTACCGACTAGAGCAGTTCTTC. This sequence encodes CSANYRLEQFF.

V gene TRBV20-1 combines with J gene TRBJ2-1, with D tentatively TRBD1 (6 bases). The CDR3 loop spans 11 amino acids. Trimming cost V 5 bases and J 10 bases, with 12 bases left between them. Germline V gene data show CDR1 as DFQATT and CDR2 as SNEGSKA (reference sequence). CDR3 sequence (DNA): TGCAGTGCTCTGGACCAGGGGGAGCAGTTCTTC. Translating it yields CSALDQGEQFF.

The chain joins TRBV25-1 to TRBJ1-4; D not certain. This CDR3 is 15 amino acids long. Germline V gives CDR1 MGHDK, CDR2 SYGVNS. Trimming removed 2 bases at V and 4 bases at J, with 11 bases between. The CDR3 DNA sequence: TGTGCCAGCAGTGAAACGACAATCGATAATGAAAAACTGTTTTTT. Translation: CASSETTIDNEKLFF.

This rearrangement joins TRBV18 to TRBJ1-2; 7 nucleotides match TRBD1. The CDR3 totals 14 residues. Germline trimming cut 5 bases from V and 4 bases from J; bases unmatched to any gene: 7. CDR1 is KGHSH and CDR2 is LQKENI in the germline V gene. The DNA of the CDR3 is TGTGCCAGCTCATCGACAGGGTCTGTCTATGGCTACACCTTC. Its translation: CASSSTGSVYGYTF. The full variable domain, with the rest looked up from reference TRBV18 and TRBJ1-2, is NAGVMQNPRHLVRRRGQEARLRCSPMKGHSHVYWYRQLPEEGLKFMVYLQKENIIDESGMPKERFSAEFPKEGPSILRIQQVVRGDSAAYFCASSSTGSVYGYTFGSGTRLTVV.

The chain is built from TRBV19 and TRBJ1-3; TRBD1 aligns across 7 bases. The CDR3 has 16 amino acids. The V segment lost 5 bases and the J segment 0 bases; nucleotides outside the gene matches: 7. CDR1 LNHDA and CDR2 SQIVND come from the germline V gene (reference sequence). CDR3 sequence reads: CASSSDRESSGNTIYF. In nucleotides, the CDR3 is TGTGCCAGTAGTTCAGACAGGGAGTCCTCTGGAAACACCATATATTTT. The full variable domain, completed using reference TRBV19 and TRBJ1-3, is DGGITQSPKYLFRKEGQNVTLSCEQNLNHDAMYWYRQDPGQGLRLIYYSQIVNDFQKGDIAEGYSVSREKKESFPLTVTSAQKNPTAFYLCASSSDRESSGNTIYFGEGSWLTVV.

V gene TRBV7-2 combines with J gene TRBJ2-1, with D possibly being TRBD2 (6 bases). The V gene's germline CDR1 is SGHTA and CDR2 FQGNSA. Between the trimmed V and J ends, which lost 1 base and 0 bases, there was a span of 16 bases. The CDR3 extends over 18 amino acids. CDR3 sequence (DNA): TGTGCCAGCAGCTTAGTAGTTCATAGCGGAAGCTCCTACAATGAGCAGTTCTTC. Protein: CASSLVVHSGSSYNEQFF.

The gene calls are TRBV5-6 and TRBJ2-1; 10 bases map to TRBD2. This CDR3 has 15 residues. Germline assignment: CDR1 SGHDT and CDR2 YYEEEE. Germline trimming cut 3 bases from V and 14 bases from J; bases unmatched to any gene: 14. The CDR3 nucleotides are TGTGCCAGCAGCTCCGCCGGGGCTAGCGGGAGTGGGGAGTTCTTC. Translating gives CASSSAGASGSGEFF.

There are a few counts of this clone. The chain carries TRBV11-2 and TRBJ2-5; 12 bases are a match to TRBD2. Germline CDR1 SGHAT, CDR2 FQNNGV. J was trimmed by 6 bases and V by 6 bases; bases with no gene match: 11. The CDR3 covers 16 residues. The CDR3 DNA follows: TGTGCCAGCAGGGCTCCGACTAGCGGGAGTAGGAAGACCCAGTACTTC. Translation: CASRAPTSGSRKTQYF.

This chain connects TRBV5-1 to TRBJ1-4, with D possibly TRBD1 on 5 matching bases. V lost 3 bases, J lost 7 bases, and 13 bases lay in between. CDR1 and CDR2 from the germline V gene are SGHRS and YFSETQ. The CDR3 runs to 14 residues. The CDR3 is CASSSGREGEKLFF. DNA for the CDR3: TGCGCCAGCAGCTCTGGCAGGGAGGGTGAAAAACTGTTTTTT.

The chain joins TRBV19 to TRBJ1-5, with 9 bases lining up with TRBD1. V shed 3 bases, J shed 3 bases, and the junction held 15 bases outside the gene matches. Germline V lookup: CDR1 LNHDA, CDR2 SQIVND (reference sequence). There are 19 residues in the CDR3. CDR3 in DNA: TGTGCCAGTAGTATTCTCTTCCTATCGGACAGGGGAATCAATCAGCCCCAGCATTTT. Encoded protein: CASSILFLSDRGINQPQHF. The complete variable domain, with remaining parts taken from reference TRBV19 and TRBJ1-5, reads DGGITQSPKYLFRKEGQNVTLSCEQNLNHDAMYWYRQDPGQGLRLIYYSQIVNDFQKGDIAEGYSVSREKKESFPLTVTSAQKNPTAFYLCASSILFLSDRGINQPQHFGDGTRLSIL.